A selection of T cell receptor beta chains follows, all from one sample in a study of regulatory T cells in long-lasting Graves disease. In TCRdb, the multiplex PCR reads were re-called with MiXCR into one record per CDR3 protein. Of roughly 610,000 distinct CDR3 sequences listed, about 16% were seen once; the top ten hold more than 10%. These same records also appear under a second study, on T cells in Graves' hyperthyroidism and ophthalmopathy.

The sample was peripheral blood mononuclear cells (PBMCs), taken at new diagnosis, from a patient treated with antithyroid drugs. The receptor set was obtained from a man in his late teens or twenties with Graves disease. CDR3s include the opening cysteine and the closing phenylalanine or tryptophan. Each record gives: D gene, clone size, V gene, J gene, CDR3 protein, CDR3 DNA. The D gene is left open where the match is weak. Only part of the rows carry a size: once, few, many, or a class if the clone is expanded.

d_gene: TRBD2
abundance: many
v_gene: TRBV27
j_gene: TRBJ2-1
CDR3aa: CASSTSLAGAYNEQFF
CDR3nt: TGTGCCAGCAGTACCTCCCTGGCGGGAGCCTACAATGAGCAGTTCTTC

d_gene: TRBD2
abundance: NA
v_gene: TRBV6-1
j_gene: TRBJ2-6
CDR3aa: CASSVGGRLYSGANVLTF
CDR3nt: TGTGCCAGCAGTGTGGGAGGGAGGCTATACTCTGGGGCCAACGTCCTGACTTTC

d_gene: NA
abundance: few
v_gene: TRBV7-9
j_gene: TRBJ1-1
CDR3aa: CASSLGGGVANTEAFF
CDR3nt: TGTGCCAGCAGCTTAGGAGGTGGAGTCGCGAACACTGAAGCTTTCTTT

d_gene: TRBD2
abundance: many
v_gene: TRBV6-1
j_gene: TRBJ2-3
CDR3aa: CASSEHAGGPTDTQYF
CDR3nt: TGTGCCAGCAGTGAACACGCGGGAGGGCCAACGGATACGCAGTATTTT

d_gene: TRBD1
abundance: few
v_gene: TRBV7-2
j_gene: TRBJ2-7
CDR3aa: CASSFKIGDRAYEQYF
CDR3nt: TGTGCCAGCAGCTTTAAGATCGGGGACAGGGCCTACGAGCAGTACTTC

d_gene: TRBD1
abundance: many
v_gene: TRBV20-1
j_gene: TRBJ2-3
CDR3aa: CSAKQGASTDTQYF
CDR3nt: TGCAGTGCGAAGCAGGGGGCGAGCACAGATACGCAGTATTTT

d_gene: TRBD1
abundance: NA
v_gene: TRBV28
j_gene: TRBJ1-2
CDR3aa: CASSLGQGSSYGYTF
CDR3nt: TGTGCCAGCAGTTTGGGACAGGGATCATCCTATGGCTACACCTTC

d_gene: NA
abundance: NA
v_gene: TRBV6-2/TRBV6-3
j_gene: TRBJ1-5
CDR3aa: CASSSDSANQPQHF
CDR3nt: TGTGCCAGCAGTTCTGACAGCGCCAATCAGCCCCAGCATTTT

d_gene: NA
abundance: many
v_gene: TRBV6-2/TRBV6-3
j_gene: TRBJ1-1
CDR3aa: CASSYSGAAGTEAFF
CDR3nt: TGTGCCAGCAGTTACTCTGGGGCTGCGGGCACTGAAGCTTTCTTT

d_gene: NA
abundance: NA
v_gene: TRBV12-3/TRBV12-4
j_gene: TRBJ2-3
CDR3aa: CASSTPTGGIRDTQYF
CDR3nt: TGTGCCAGCAGCACACCTACTGGCGGGATTCGAGATACGCAGTATTTT

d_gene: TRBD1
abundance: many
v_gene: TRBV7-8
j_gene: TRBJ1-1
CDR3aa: CASSLVGTGVPSMNTEAFF
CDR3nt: TGTGCCAGCAGCTTAGTCGGGACAGGGGTCCCTTCCATGAACACTGAAGCTTTCTTT

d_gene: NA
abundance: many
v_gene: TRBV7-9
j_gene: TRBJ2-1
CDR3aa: CASSATGTGDNEQFF
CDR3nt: TGTGCCAGCAGCGCCACAGGGACGGGAGACAATGAGCAGTTCTTC

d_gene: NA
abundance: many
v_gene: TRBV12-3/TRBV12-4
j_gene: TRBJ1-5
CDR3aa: CASSLAAGSNQPQHF
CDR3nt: TGTGCCAGCAGTTTGGCCGCGGGGAGCAATCAGCCCCAGCATTTT

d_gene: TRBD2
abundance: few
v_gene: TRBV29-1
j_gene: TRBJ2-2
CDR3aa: CSVGLAGGTGELFF
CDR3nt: TGCAGCGTTGGGCTAGCGGGAGGTACCGGGGAGCTGTTTTTT

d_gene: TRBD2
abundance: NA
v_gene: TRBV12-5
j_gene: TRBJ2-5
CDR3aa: CASGLGSLAGGRETQYF
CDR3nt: TGTGCTAGTGGTTTGGGATCACTAGCGGGAGGTCGAGAGACCCAGTACTTC

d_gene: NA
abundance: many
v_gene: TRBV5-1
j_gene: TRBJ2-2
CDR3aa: CASSLALAANTGELFF
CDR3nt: TGCGCCAGCAGCTTGGCCTTAGCGGCGAACACCGGGGAGCTGTTTTTT

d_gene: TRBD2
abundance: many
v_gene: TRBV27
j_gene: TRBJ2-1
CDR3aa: CASSSGLAGHNEQFF
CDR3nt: TGTGCCAGCAGCTCCGGACTAGCGGGACACAATGAGCAGTTCTTC

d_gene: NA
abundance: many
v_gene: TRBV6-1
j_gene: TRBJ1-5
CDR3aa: CASSEVPGQQPQHF
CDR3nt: TGTGCCAGCAGTGAAGTGCCGGGGCAGCAGCCCCAGCATTTT

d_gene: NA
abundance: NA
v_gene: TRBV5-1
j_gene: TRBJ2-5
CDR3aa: CASSLIGQITQETQYF
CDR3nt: TGCGCCAGCAGCTTGATCGGACAGATAACTCAAGAGACCCAGTACTTC

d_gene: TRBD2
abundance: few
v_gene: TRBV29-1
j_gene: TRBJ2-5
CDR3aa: CSVFGRVGQETQYF
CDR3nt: TGCAGCGTTTTTGGGAGGGTAGGGCAAGAGACCCAGTACTTC

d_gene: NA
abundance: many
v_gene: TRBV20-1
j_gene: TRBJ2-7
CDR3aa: CSASEDVWAHEQYF
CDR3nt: TGCAGTGCTAGTGAGGACGTCTGGGCGCACGAGCAGTACTTC

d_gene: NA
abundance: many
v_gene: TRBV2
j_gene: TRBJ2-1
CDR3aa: CASRAQQGQFF
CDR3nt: TGTGCCAGCAGGGCACAGCAAGGTCAGTTCTTC

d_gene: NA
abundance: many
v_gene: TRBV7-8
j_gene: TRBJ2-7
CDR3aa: CASSRPGQGRTYEQYF
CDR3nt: TGTGCCAGCAGCCGACCTGGGCAGGGAAGAACTTACGAGCAGTACTTC